The source of this T cell receptor beta chain is a study of blood T cell repertoires in COVID-19. Study as a whole: Acute and convalescent COVID-19 specimens originated in the United States, Italy and Spain. Sources were T cells, B-cell-depleted T cells, or PBMCs; the material itself was cDNA or gDNA.

Study processing details: Estimation of nucleated cell counts relied on the amplification of reference gene primers. Here immunoSEQ multiplex PCR was the method, and the copy in TCRdb shows in-frame clones only, minus some. D and trimming were read from the DNA, whereas the V and J calls and clone size are those reported in that table. Of 300,000 or so clones listed, more than 80% are singletons. The CDR3 contains 14 residues. Trimming shortened V by 10 bases and J by 4 bases, and 20 bases separated the two germline ends. Germline V gene data show CDR1 as SNHLY and CDR2 as FYNNEI. J is TRBJ2-7 and V is TRBV2; weak D call: TRBD1 (6 bases). Sequencing was done on a sample of peripheral blood. This clonotype originated in a woman between 35 and 50 years old with acute or convalescent COVID-19. The CDR3: CATNTWTAPYEQYV. Here the CDR3 DNA reads TGTGCCACCAATACATGGACAGCACCTTACGAGCAGTACGTC.